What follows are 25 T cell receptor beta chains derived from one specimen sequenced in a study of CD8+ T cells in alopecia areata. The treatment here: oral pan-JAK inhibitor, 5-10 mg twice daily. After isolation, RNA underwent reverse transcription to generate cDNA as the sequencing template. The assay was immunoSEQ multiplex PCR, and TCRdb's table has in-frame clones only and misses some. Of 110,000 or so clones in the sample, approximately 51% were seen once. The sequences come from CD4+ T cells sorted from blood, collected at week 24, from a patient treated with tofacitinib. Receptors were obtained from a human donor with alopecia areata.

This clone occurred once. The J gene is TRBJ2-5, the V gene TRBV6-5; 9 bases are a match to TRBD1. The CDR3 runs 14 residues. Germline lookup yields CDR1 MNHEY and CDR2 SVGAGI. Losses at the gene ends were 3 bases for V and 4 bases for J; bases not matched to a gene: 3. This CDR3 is CASSYRGQGETQYF. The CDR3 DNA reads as TGTGCCAGCAGTTATAGGGGACAGGGAGAGACCCAGTACTTC.

This chain's CDR3 is CASSIKRGAETQYF. For the CDR3, the DNA is TGTGCCAGCAGCATCAAGCGGGGGGCAGAGACCCAGTACTTC. The chain employs TRBV7-2 and TRBJ2-5; 9 positions agree with TRBD2. Germline V gives CDR1 SGHTA, CDR2 FQGNSA. V shed 5 bases and J 4 bases; nucleotides not matched to a gene: 5. The CDR3 is made up of 14 amino acids.

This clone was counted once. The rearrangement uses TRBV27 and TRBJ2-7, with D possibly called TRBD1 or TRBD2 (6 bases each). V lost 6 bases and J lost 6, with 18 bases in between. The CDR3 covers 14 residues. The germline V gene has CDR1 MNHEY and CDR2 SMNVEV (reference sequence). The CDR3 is CASRTTGRPGEQYF. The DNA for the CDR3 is TGTGCCAGCAGAACAACAGGGAGGCCAGGCGAGCAGTACTTC.

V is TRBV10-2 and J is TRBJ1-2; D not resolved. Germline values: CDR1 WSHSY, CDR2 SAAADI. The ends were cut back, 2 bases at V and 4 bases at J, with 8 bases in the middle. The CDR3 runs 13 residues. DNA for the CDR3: TGCGCCAGCAGTGAGGCCACCGGCTATGGCTACACCTTC. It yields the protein CASSEATGYGYTF.

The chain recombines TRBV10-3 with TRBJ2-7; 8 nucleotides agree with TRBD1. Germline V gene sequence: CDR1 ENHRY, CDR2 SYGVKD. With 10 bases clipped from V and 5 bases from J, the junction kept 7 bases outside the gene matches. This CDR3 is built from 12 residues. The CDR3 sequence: CATKTGDHEQYF. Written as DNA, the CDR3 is TGTGCCACCAAGACAGGGGACCACGAGCAGTACTTC.

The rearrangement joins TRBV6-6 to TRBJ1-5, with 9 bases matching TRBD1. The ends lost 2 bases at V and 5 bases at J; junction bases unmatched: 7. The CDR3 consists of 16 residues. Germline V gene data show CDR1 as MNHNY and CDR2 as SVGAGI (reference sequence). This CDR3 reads CASSYPAGQGHQPQHF. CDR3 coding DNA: TGTGCCAGCAGTTACCCCGCGGGACAGGGTCATCAGCCCCAGCATTTT.

CDR3 residues: CASRPPGGSYEQYF. CDR3 coding DNA: TGTGCCAGCAGACCCCCGGGCGGCTCCTACGAGCAGTACTTC. The chain carries TRBV6-5 and TRBJ2-7; no firm D call. V gave up 6 bases and J gave up 0 bases, with 12 bases separating them. The length of the CDR3 is 14 residues. Germline V gives CDR1 MNHEY, CDR2 SVGAGI.

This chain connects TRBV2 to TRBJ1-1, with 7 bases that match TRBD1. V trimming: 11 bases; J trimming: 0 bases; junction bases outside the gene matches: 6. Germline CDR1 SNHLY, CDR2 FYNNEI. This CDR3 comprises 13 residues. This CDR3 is CADGQEMNTEAFF. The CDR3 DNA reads TGTGCCGACGGACAGGAGATGAACACTGAAGCTTTCTTT.

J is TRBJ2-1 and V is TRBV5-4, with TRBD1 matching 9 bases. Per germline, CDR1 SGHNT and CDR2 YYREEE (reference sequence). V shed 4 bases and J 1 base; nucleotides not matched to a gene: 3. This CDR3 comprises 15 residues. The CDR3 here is CASSTGQGSYNEQFF. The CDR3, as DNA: TGTGCCAGCAGCACGGGACAGGGATCCTACAATGAGCAGTTCTTC.

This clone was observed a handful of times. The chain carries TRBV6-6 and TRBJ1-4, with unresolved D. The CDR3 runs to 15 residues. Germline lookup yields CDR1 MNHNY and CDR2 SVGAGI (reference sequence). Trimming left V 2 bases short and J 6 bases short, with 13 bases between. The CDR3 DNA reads TGTGCCAGCAGTTACGCCCACACGGCACATGAAAAACTGTTTTTT. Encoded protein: CASSYAHTAHEKLFF.

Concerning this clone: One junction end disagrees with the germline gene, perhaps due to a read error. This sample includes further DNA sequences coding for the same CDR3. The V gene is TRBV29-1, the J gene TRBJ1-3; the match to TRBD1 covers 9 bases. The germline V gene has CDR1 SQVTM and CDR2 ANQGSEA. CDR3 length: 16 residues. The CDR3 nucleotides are TGCAGCCCATCTGACTGGACAGGGGCCTCTGGAAATACCATATATTTT. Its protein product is CSPSDWTGASGNTIYF.

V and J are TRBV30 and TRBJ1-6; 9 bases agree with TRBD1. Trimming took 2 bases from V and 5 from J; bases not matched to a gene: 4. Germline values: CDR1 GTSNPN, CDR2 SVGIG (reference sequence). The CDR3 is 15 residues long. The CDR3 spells CAWSYRDRDNSPLHF. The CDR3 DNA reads TGTGCCTGGAGTTACCGGGACAGGGATAATTCACCCCTCCACTTT.

The CDR3 region has the DNA TGTGCCAGCAGCTTAGGGGGGGGAGAACCTCACTACGAGCAGTACTTC. Translated: CASSLGGGEPHYEQYF. The chain links TRBV7-2 to TRBJ2-7, with 7 nucleotides matching TRBD2. Germline V CDR1 and CDR2: SGHTA, FQGNSA. CDR3 length equals 16 residues. J lost 3 bases, V lost 1 base, and 9 bases had no gene match.

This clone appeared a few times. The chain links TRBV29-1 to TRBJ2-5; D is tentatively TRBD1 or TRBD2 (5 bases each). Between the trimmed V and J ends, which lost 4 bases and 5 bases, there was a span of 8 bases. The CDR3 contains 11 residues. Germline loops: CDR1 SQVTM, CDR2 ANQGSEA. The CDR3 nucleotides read TGCAGCGTTGGGGGGTATGAGACCCAGTACTTC. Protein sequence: CSVGGYETQYF. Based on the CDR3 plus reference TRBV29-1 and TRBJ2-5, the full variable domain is SAVISQKPSRDICQRGTSLTIQCQVDSQVTMMFWYRQQPGQSLTLIATANQGSEATYESGFVIDKFPISRPNLTFSTLTVSNMSPEDSSIYLCSVGGYETQYFGPGTRLLVL.

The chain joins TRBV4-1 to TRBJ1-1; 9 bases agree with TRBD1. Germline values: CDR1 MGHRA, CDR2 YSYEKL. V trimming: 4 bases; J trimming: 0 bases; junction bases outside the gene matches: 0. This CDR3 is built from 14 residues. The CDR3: CASSRQGVNTEAFF. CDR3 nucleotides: TGCGCCAGCAGCCGACAGGGGGTGAACACTGAAGCTTTCTTT.

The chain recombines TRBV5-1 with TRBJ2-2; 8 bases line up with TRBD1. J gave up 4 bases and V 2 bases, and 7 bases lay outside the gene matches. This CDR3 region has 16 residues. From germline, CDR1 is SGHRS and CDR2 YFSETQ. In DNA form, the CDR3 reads TGCGCCAGCAGCTTAAGTTTGACAGGGGCCACCGGGGAGCTGTTTTTT. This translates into CASSLSLTGATGELFF.

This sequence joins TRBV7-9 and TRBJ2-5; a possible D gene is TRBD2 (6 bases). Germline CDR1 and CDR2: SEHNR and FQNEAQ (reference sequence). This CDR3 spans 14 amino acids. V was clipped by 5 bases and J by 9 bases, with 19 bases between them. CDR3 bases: TGTGCCAGCAGCGCGGGGCTGCCCCTGACGGCCCAGTACTTC. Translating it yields CASSAGLPLTAQYF.

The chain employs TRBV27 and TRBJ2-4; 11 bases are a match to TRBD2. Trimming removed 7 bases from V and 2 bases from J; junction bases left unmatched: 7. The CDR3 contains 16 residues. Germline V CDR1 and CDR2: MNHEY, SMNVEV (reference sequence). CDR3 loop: CASTPLAGGPKNIQYF. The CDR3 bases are TGTGCCAGCACCCCGCTAGCGGGGGGCCCCAAAAACATTCAGTACTTC.

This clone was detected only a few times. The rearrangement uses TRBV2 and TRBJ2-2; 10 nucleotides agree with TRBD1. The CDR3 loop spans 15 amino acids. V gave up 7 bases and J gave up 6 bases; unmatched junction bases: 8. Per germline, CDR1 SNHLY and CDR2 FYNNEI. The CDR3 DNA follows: TGTGCCAGCACCTCTACGGGACAGGGGCCCGGGGAGCTGTTTTTT. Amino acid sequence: CASTSTGQGPGELFF.

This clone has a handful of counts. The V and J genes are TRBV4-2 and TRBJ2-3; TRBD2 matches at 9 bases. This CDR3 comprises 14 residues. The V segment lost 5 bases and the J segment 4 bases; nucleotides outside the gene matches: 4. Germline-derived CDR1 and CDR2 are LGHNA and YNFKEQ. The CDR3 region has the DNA TGTGCCAGCAGCTCAGCGGGGGGCGCAGATACGCAGTATTTT. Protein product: CASSSAGGADTQYF.

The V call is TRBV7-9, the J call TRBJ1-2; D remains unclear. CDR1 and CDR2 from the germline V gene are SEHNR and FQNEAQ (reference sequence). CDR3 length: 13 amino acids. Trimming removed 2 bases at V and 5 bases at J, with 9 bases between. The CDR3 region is CASSLQESYGYTF. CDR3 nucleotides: TGTGCCAGCAGCTTACAAGAATCATATGGCTACACCTTC.

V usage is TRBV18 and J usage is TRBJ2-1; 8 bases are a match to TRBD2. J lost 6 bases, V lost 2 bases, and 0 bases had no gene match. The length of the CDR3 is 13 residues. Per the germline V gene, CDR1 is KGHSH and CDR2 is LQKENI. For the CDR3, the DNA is TGTGCCAGCTCACCAGGGACTAGCAATGAGCAGTTCTTC. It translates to CASSPGTSNEQFF.

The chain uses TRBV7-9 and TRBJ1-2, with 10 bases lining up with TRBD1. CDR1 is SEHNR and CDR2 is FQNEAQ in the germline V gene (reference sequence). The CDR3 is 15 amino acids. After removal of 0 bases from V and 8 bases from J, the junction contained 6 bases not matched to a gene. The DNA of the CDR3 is TGTGCCAGCAGCTTAGCGCCGGGACAGGGGTCGGGCTACACCTTC. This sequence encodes CASSLAPGQGSGYTF.

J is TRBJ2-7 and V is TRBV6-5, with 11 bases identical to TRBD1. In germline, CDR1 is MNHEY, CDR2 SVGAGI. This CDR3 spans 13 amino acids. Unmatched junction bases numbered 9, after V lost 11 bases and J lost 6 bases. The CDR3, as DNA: TGTGCCTCGAGGACAGGGGGCCGGGGCGAGCAGTACTTC. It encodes CASRTGGRGEQYF.

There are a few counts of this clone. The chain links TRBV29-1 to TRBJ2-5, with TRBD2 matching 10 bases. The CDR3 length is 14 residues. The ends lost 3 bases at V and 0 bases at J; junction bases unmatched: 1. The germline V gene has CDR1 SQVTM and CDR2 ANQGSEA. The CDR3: CSVDLAGDQETQYF. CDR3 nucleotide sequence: TGCAGCGTTGATCTAGCGGGGGACCAAGAGACCCAGTACTTC.